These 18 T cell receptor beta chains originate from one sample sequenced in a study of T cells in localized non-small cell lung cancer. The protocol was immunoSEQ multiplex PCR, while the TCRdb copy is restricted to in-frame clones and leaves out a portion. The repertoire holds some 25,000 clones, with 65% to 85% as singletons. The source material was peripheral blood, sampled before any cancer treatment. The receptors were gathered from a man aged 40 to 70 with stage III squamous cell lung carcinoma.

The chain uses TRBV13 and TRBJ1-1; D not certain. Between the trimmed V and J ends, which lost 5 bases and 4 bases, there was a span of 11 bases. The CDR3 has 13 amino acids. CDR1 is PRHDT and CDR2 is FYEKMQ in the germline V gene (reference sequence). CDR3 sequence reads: CASSPEAGTEAFF. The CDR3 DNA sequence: TGTGCCAGCAGCCCAGAAGCAGGCACTGAAGCTTTCTTT.

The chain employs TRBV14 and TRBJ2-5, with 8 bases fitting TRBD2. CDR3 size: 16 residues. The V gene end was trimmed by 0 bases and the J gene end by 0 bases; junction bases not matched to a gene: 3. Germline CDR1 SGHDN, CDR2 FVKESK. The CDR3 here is CASSQDEAGDQETQYF. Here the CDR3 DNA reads TGTGCCAGCAGCCAAGATGAAGCGGGGGACCAAGAGACCCAGTACTTC.

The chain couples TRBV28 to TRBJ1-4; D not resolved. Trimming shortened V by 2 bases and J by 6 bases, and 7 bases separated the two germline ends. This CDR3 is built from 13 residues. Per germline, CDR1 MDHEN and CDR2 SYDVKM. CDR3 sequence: CASSLNGDEKLFF. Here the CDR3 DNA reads TGTGCCAGCAGTTTAAACGGAGATGAAAAACTGTTTTTT. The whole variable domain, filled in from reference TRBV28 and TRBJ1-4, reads DVKVTQSSRYLVKRTGEKVFLECVQDMDHENMFWYRQDPGLGLRLIYFSYDVKMKEKGDIPEGYSVSREKKERFSLILESASTNQTSMYLCASSLNGDEKLFFGSGTQLSVL.

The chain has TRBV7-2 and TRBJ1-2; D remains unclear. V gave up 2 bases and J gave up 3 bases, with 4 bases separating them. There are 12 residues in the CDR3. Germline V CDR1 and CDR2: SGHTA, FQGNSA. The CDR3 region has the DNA TGTGCCAGCAGCTTAAACGACTATGGCTACACCTTC. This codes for CASSLNDYGYTF.

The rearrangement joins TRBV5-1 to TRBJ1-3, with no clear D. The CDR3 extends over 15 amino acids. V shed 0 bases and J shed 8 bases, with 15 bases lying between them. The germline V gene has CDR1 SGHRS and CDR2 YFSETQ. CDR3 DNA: TGCGCCAGCAGCTTGGAAGCGGTCAGGTTGGACACCATATATTTT. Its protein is CASSLEAVRLDTIYF.

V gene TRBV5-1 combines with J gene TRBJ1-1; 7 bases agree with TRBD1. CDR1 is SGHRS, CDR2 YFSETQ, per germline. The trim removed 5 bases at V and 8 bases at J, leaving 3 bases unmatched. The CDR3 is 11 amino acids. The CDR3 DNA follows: TGCGCCAGCAGGGGACAGCTAGAAGCTTTCTTT. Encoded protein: CASRGQLEAFF. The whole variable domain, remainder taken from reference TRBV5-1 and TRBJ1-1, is KAGVTQTPRYLIKTRGQQVTLSCSPISGHRSVSWYQQTPGQGLQFLFEYFSETQRNKGNFPGRFSGRQFSNSRSEMNVSTLELGDSALYLCASRGQLEAFFGQGTRLTVV.

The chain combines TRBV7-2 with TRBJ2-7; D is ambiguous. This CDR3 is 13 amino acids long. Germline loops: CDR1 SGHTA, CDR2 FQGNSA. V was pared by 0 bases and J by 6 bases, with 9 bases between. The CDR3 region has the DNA TGTGCCAGCAGCTTAGCGCGACAATCCGAGCAGTACGTC. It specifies CASSLARQSEQYV.

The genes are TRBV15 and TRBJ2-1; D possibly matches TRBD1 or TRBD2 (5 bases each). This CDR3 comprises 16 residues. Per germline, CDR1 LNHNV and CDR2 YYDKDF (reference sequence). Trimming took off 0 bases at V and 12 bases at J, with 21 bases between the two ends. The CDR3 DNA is TGTGCCACCAGCAGAGATCGGGGCAGGGTATTCGTACGGCAGTTCTTC. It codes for CATSRDRGRVFVRQFF.

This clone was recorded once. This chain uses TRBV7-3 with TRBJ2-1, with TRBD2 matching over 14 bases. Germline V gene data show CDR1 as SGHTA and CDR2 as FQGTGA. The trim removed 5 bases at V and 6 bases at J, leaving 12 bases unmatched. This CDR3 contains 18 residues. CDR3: CASSIFPGLAGEGNEQFF. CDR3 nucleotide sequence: TGTGCCAGCAGCATCTTCCCGGGACTAGCGGGAGAAGGCAATGAGCAGTTCTTC. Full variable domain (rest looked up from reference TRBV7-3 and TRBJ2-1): GAGVSQTPSNKVTEKGKYVELRCDPISGHTALYWYRQSLGQGPEFLIYFQGTGAADDSGLPNDRFFAVRPEGSVSTLKIQRTERGDSAVYLCASSIFPGLAGEGNEQFFGPGTRLTVL.

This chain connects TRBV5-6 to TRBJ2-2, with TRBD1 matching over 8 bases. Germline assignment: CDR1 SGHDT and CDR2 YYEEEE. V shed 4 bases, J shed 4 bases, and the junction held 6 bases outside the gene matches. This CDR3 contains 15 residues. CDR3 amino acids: CASSRTGLFTGELFF. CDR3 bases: TGTGCCAGCAGCAGGACAGGGTTGTTCACCGGGGAGCTGTTTTTT.

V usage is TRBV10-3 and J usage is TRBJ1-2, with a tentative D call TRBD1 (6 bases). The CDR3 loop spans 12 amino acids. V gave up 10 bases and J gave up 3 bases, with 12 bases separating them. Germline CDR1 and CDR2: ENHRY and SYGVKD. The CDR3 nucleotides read TGTGCCAACCAGGGGTCAGACTATGGCTACACCTTC. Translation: CANQGSDYGYTF.

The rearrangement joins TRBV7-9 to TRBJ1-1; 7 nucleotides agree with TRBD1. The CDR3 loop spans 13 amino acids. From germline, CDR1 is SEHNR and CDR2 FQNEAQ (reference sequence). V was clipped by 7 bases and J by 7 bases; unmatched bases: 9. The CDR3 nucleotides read TGTGCCAGCACCCTGACAGGGACGGGTGAAGCTTTCTTT. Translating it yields CASTLTGTGEAFF.

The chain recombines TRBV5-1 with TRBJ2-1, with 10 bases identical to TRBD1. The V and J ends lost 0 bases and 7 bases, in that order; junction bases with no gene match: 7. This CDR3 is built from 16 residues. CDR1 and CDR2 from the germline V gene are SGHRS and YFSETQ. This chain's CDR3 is CASSLAKGTGVNEQFF. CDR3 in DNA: TGCGCCAGCAGCTTGGCCAAGGGGACAGGGGTAAATGAGCAGTTCTTC.

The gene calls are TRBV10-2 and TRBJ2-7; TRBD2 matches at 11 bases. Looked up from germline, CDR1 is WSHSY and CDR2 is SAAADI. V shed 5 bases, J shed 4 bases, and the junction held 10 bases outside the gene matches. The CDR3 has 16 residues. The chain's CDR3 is CASSPDSGRDRYEQYF. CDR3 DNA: TGCGCCAGCAGTCCCGATAGCGGGAGGGACCGGTACGAGCAGTACTTC.

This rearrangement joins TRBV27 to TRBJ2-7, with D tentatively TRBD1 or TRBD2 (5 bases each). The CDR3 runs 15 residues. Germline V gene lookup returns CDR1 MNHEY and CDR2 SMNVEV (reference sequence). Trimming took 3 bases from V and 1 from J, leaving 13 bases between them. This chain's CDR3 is CASSFSGTGSYEQYF. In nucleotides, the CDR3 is TGTGCCAGCAGTTTTTCCGGGACGGGTTCCTACGAGCAGTACTTC.

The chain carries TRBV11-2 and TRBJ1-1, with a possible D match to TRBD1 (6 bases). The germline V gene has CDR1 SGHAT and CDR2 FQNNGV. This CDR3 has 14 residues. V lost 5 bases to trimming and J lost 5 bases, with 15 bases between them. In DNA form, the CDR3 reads TGTGCCAGCAGCGCCTCCGGGGGGCCGACTGAAGCTTTCTTT. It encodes CASSASGGPTEAFF. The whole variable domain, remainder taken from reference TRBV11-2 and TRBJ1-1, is EAGVAQSPRYKIIEKRQSVAFWCNPISGHATLYWYQQILGQGPKLLIQFQNNGVVDDSQLPKDRFSAERLKGVDSTLKIQPAKLEDSAVYLCASSASGGPTEAFFGQGTRLTVV.

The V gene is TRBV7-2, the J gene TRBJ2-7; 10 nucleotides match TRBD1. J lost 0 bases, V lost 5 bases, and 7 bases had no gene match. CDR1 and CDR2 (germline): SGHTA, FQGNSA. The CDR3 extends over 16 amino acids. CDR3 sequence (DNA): TGTGCCAGCAGCGGGGGACAGGGGTTTTCCTCCTACGAGCAGTACTTC. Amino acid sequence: CASSGGQGFSSYEQYF.

CDR3 in DNA: TGTGCCAGCAGCTTGCCCGGACAGTCAGACAATGAGCAGTTCTTC. This translates into CASSLPGQSDNEQFF. This rearrangement joins TRBV5-6 to TRBJ2-1; D is possibly TRBD1 (6 bases). Looked up from germline, CDR1 is SGHDT and CDR2 is YYEEEE. This CDR3 is built from 15 residues. The V end lost 1 base, the J end lost 5 bases, and 13 bases lay between the germline ends.